The T cell receptor beta chain described here comes from a study of monozygotic twins with inflammatory bowel disease. The study's findings and limits: No difference was seen in repertoire similarity between concordant and discordant twins, possibly from limited power.

Via template switching, UMIs carrying a 6-nucleotide sample barcode were introduced. TCRdb reprocessed the 5' RACE reads and keeps a single row for each CDR3 protein, giving no DNA. This table holds about 450,000 distinct CDR3 sequences. Worth noting for this clonotype: Its antigen is not identified.

This receptor was taken from a human donor with ulcerative colitis or Crohn's disease, or a healthy co-twin of an affected twin (not recorded which). Sequencing input: blood.

The CDR3 region is CASSLYGQNMNTEAFF. The chain uses TRBV27 and TRBJ1-1. CDR3 length: 16 amino acids. The germline CDR1 and CDR2 sequences are MNHEY and SMNVEV (reference sequence).